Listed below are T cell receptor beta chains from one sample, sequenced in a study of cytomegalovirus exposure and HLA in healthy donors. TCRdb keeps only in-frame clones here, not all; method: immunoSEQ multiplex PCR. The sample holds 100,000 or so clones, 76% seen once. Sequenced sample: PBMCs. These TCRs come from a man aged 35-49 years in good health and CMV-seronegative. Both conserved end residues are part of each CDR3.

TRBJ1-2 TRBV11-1 CASRWGHGYTF
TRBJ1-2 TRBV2 CASTPRVDGYTF
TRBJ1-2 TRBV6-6 CASSSGSGYTF
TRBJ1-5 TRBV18 CASSPPRGGDQPQHF
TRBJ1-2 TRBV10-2 CASSESPRGDGYTF
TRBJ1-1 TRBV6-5 CASSYGGMNTEAFF
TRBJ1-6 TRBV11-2 CASSFNSNSPLHF
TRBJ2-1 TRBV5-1 CASSLQDNEQFF
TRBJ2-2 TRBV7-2 CASSVEAGTGELFF
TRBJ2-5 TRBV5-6 CASSYPGDARETQYF